Each of the 24 T cell receptor beta chains below was sequenced from the same sample in a study of Ad26.COV2.S vaccination and SARS-CoV-2 variants. Sequencing used immunoSEQ multiplex PCR; TCRdb keeps in-frame clones, though not all of them. The table has about 350,000 clones, 90% to 95% seen once. This specimen was peripheral blood, taken after recovery from COVID-19. These receptors originate from a human donor who had recovered from COVID-19.

The chain has TRBV13 and TRBJ2-2, with D unresolved. Trimming removed 0 bases at V and 4 bases at J, with 6 bases between. The germline CDR1 and CDR2 sequences are PRHDT and FYEKMQ (reference sequence). The CDR3 has 14 residues. CDR3 protein: CASSLGRSTGELFF. The CDR3 DNA sequence: TGTGCCAGCAGCTTAGGCCGAAGCACCGGGGAGCTGTTTTTT.

V and J are TRBV6-5 and TRBJ1-1, with D possibly matching TRBD1 (5 bases). Germline loops: CDR1 MNHEY, CDR2 SVGAGI. Trimming stripped 7 bases from V and 2 bases from J, with 14 bases between. This CDR3 has 14 amino acids. The CDR3 here is CASNQRQYNTEAFF. CDR3 nucleotides: TGTGCCAGCAACCAAAGACAGTACAACACTGAAGCTTTCTTT.

The chain joins TRBV25-1 to TRBJ2-1; D gene unclear. The V gene's germline CDR1 is MGHDK and CDR2 SYGVNS. The length of the CDR3 is 14 residues. Trimming pared 1 base from V and 9 bases from J, leaving 13 bases between. CDR3 coding DNA: TGTGCCAGCAGTGAATCGGCAGCTCACCGTGAGCAGTTCTTC. Its translation: CASSESAAHREQFF.

The rearrangement joins TRBV2 to TRBJ2-7, with 12 bases identical to TRBD1. Germline V gene sequence: CDR1 SNHLY, CDR2 FYNNEI. Trimming at V came to 7 bases and at J to 1 base, leaving 2 bases not matched to a gene. The CDR3 sequence is 14 residues long. CDR3 in amino acids: CASTGQGASYEQYF. In nucleotides, the CDR3 is TGTGCCAGCACGGGACAGGGGGCTTCCTACGAGCAGTACTTC.

The genes are TRBV2 and TRBJ1-4; possible D gene TRBD1, 5 bases. Germline V CDR1 and CDR2: SNHLY, FYNNEI. This CDR3 region has 14 residues. V was trimmed by 3 bases and J by 7 bases, leaving 12 bases between them. Here the CDR3 DNA reads TGTGCCAGCAGTGACCAAGGAGGGACTGAAAAACTGTTTTTT. This encodes CASSDQGGTEKLFF.

The chain uses TRBV5-1 and TRBJ2-5; D is perhaps TRBD2 (5 bases). Deletions cut 4 bases from V and 7 bases from J, with 8 bases between. The germline gives CDR1 SGHRS, CDR2 YFSETQ. This CDR3 is 11 amino acids long. The CDR3 loop reads CASSLEGTQYF. Here the CDR3 DNA reads TGCGCCAGCAGCCTCGAGGGGACCCAGTACTTC.

This chain joins TRBV5-1 and TRBJ1-5; TRBD1 matches at 7 bases. CDR1 SGHRS and CDR2 YFSETQ come from the germline V gene. V gave up 4 bases and J gave up 0 bases; unmatched junction bases: 10. The CDR3 has 17 residues. The CDR3 DNA is TGCGCCAGCAGCCCCTCGGGCGGACAGGATAGCAATCAGCCCCAGCATTTT. The encoded protein is CASSPSGGQDSNQPQHF.

The rearrangement links TRBV3-1 (or the pseudogene TRBV3-2) to TRBJ1-2; D perhaps matches TRBD1 (6 bases). V dropped 3 bases and J dropped 5 bases, with 13 bases sitting between them. The germline V gene encodes CDR1 LGHDT and CDR2 YNNKEL (reference sequence). The CDR3 contains 14 residues. In DNA, the CDR3 is TGTGCCAGCAGCCAGGAGGGGGGGGCGTATGGCTACACCTTC. As protein: CASSQEGGAYGYTF.

The rearrangement links TRBV5-5 to TRBJ1-2; D is unresolved. The germline V gene encodes CDR1 SGHKS and CDR2 YYEKEE (reference sequence). Trimming left V 1 base short and J 0 bases short, with 10 bases between. This CDR3 has 15 residues. CDR3 loop: CASSLLPLANYGYTF. Here the CDR3 DNA reads TGTGCCAGCAGCTTGCTCCCGTTAGCTAACTATGGCTACACCTTC.

The chain is built from TRBV6-4 and TRBJ2-1, with D perhaps TRBD2 (5 bases). The CDR3 runs to 16 residues. Between the trimmed V and J ends, which lost 1 base and 7 bases, there was a span of 17 bases. Germline CDR1 reads MRHNA; CDR2 reads SNTAGT. The CDR3 loop reads CASSDWSGAGRNEQFF. For the CDR3, the DNA is TGTGCCAGCAGTGACTGGTCAGGCGCGGGCCGGAATGAGCAGTTCTTC.

The chain combines TRBV15 with TRBJ1-1, with D possibly TRBD1 on 5 matching bases. Germline lookup yields CDR1 LNHNV and CDR2 YYDKDF (reference sequence). The ends were cut back, 1 base at V and 1 base at J, with 7 bases in the middle. This CDR3 is 14 amino acids long. The CDR3 region has the DNA TGTGCCACCAGCAGAGCCCAGGGGAACACTGAAGCTTTCTTT. It encodes CATSRAQGNTEAFF.

The genes are TRBV7-2 and TRBJ1-1, with unresolved D. Trimming took 5 bases from V and 1 from J, leaving 14 bases between them. Germline values: CDR1 SGHTA, CDR2 FQGNSA. The CDR3 contains 15 residues. The CDR3 sequence is CASSVTHSTNTEAFF. The CDR3 nucleotides are TGTGCCAGCAGCGTAACGCACAGTACGAACACTGAAGCTTTCTTT.

This chain uses TRBV21-1 with TRBJ1-3; TRBD1 is taken as the D call from the table, unchecked against the DNA. TRBV21-1 counts as a pseudogene. The CDR3 sequence is 18 residues long. CDR3 sequence reads: CASSKVRSQGASGNTIYF. CDR3 nucleotide sequence: TGTGCCAGCAGCAAAGTTAGGTCCCAGGGTGCCTCTGGAAACACCATATATTTT.

The chain links TRBV19 to TRBJ2-7; possibly TRBD2 for D (6 bases). V was cut by 2 bases and J by 4 bases, with 12 bases left in between. This CDR3 is built from 14 residues. CDR1 is LNHDA, CDR2 SQIVND, per germline (reference sequence). CDR3 sequence: CASSITLALYEQYF. CDR3 nucleotides: TGTGCCAGTAGTATAACACTAGCACTGTACGAGCAGTACTTC.

The rearrangement uses TRBV10-3 and TRBJ1-4, with no clear D. Germline CDR1 reads ENHRY; CDR2 reads SYGVKD. The CDR3 is made up of 16 amino acids. Trimming took off 3 bases at V and 0 bases at J, with 11 bases between the two ends. The CDR3 coding sequence is TGTGCCATCAGTGATTACAGAAGCTCAACTAATGAAAAACTGTTTTTT. It encodes CAISDYRSSTNEKLFF.

CDR3: CASSEDRTNTDTQYF. The DNA for the CDR3 is TGTGCCAGCAGTGAGGACAGGACGAACACAGATACGCAGTATTTT. The V gene is TRBV2, the J gene TRBJ2-3; 7 bases fit TRBD1. The junction had 5 bases not matched to a gene; V was cut back by 3 bases and J by 2 bases. Germline values: CDR1 SNHLY, CDR2 FYNNEI. The CDR3 has 15 amino acids.

This rearrangement joins TRBV4-1 to TRBJ2-2; D is undetermined. V shed 8 bases and J shed 4 bases, with 29 bases lying between them. The germline V gene has CDR1 MGHRA and CDR2 YSYEKL. The CDR3 has 19 residues. The CDR3 spells CASSQDGTEREYGTGELFF. The CDR3, as DNA: TGCGCCAGCTCGCAGGACGGCACCGAAAGGGAATATGGCACCGGGGAGCTGTTTTTT.

The rearrangement links TRBV6-1 to TRBJ2-3; 7 bases map to TRBD1. The V and J ends lost 1 base and 4 bases, in that order; junction bases with no gene match: 2. Germline assignment: CDR1 MNHNS and CDR2 SASEGT. CDR3 length: 14 amino acids. The CDR3: CASSEGQGADTQYF. In DNA, the CDR3 is TGTGCCAGCAGTGAAGGGCAGGGGGCAGATACGCAGTATTTT.

This chain connects TRBV7-8 to TRBJ1-2; no reliable D call. The CDR3 sequence is 15 residues long. Germline assignment: CDR1 SGHVS and CDR2 FQNEAQ. The ends were cut back, 1 base at V and 4 bases at J, with 13 bases in the middle. This CDR3 reads CASSLGSGRTYGYTF. CDR3 sequence (DNA): TGTGCCAGCAGCTTAGGGTCCGGCAGAACCTATGGCTACACCTTC.

This clone was detected once. The genes are TRBV13 and TRBJ1-1; 9 bases match TRBD1. The junction had 7 bases not matched to a gene; V was cut back by 5 bases and J by 6 bases. CDR1 PRHDT and CDR2 FYEKMQ come from the germline V gene (reference sequence). CDR3 size: 14 residues. The CDR3 region is CASSQDRGPSEAFF. The DNA for the CDR3 is TGTGCCAGCAGCCAGGACAGGGGCCCTTCTGAAGCTTTCTTT. Together with reference TRBV13 and TRBJ1-1, the CDR3 gives the full variable domain: AAGVIQSPRHLIKEKRETATLKCYPIPRHDTVYWYQQGPGQDPQFLISFYEKMQSDKGSIPDRFSAQQFSDYHSELNMSSLELGDSALYFCASSQDRGPSEAFFGQGTRLTVV.

The chain combines TRBV7-9 with TRBJ1-4, with TRBD1 matching over 9 bases. With V trimmed by 5 bases and J by 4 bases, 8 bases remained unmatched. Germline lookup yields CDR1 SEHNR and CDR2 FQNEAQ (reference sequence). The CDR3 runs 16 residues. CDR3 loop: CASSPLPGQGNEKLFF. The CDR3 nucleotides read TGTGCCAGCAGCCCCCTACCGGGACAGGGTAATGAAAAACTGTTTTTT.

The rearrangement uses TRBV7-9 and TRBJ2-7, with 10 bases aligning to TRBD1. J lost 6 bases, V lost 5 bases, and 4 bases had no gene match. The CDR3 covers 13 residues. CDR1 is SEHNR, CDR2 FQNEAQ, per germline (reference sequence). The CDR3 spells CASSQGQGIEQYF. The CDR3 nucleotides read TGTGCCAGCAGCCAGGGACAGGGGATCGAGCAGTACTTC.

The chain uses TRBV6-5 and TRBJ2-7, with D perhaps matching TRBD1 or TRBD2 (5 bases each). From germline, CDR1 is MNHEY and CDR2 SVGAGI. Trimming took off 4 bases at V and 4 bases at J, with 14 bases between the two ends. This CDR3 spans 14 amino acids. Here the CDR3 DNA reads TGTGCCAGCAGTTGGGGAAGGGGCGGGTACGAGCAGTACTTC. Translating it yields CASSWGRGGYEQYF.

The V call is TRBV20-1, the J call TRBJ2-7; no reliable D call. CDR3 length: 11 amino acids. The germline gives CDR1 DFQATT, CDR2 SNEGSKA (reference sequence). V was trimmed by 6 bases and J by 1 base, leaving 7 bases between them. CDR3 in DNA: TGCAGTGCCAGGAAATCCTACGAGCAGTACTTC. Translated, it gives CSARKSYEQYF.